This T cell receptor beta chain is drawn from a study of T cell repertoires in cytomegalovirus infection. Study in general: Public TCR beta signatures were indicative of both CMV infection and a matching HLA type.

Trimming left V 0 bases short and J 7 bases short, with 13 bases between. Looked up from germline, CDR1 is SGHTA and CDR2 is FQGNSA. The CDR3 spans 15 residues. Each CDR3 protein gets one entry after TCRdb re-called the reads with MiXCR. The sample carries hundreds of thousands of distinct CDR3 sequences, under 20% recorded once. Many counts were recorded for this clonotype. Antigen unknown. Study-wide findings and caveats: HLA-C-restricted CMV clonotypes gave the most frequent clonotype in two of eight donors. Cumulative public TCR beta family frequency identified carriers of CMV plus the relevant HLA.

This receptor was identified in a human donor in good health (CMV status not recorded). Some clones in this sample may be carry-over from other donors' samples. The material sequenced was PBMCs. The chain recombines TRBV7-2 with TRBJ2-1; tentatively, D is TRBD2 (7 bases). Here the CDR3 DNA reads TGTGCCAGCAGCTTAGCAGGGGGGGCCTCAAATGAGCAGTTCTTC. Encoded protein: CASSLAGGASNEQFF.